This is a list of T cell receptor beta chains from one sample in a study of cytomegalovirus exposure and HLA in healthy donors. The assay was immunoSEQ multiplex PCR, and TCRdb's table has in-frame clones only and misses some. The table shows 69,000 or so clones, with around 76% occurring only once. The sample consisted of PBMCs. Receptor source: a man between 18 and 35 years old in good health and CMV-seronegative. CDR3s include the opening cysteine and the closing phenylalanine or tryptophan. The order of the fields is V gene, D gene, clone size, J gene, CDR3 DNA, CDR3 protein. A D gene is named only where the DNA matches it firmly. Not all rows give a size; the values are once, few, many and, for expanded clones, a class.

TRBV28,.,.,TRBJ2-5,TGTGCCAGCAGTTTAGCAGGCCTGGAGACCCAGTACTTC,CASSLAGLETQYF
TRBV5-6,.,.,TRBJ2-2,TGTGCCAGCAGCCTTGTTCAGGCCGGGGAGCTGTTTTTT,CASSLVQAGELFF
TRBV19,.,.,TRBJ2-6,TGTGCCAGTAGTATAGGACTCCGGCAAACTGGGGCCAACGTCCTGACTTTC,CASSIGLRQTGANVLTF
TRBV19,.,.,TRBJ1-1,TGTGCCAGTAGTATAGCCGGAGGGGTGAACACTGAAGCTTTCTTT,CASSIAGGVNTEAFF
TRBV5-4,.,.,TRBJ2-1,TGTGCCAGCAGCCTCCCTACTACCAATGAGCAGTTCTTC,CASSLPTTNEQFF
TRBV7-6,.,.,TRBJ1-6,TGTGCCAGCAGCTTAGCGGCGGGGATGGGTTCCAACTCACCCCTCCACTTT,CASSLAAGMGSNSPLHF
TRBV7-3,.,.,TRBJ2-1,TGTGCCAGCAGCCCCCGCGGTGGCGGGGAAAGAAACAATGAGCAGTTCTTC,CASSPRGGGERNNEQFF
TRBV7-2,TRBD1,.,TRBJ2-3,TGTGCCAGCAGCACACGGACAGGGGGCGATACGCAGTATTTT,CASSTRTGGDTQYF
TRBV2,.,few,TRBJ1-4,TGTGCCAGCAGTGAGGACCGGGGTTTTAATGAAAAACTGTTTTTT,CASSEDRGFNEKLFF
TRBV4-2,TRBD1,.,TRBJ2-1,TGTGCCAGCAGCCAAGAAGACAGGGAAAACAATGAGCAGTTCTTC,CASSQEDRENNEQFF
TRBV29-1,TRBD1,.,TRBJ1-5,TGCAGCGTTACTGACAGGGGGCACCAGCCCCAGCATTTT,CSVTDRGHQPQHF
TRBV5-1,TRBD2,.,TRBJ2-6,TGCGCCAGCAGCTTGGGGACGGGGGGAGCAGGGGCCAACGTCCTGACTTTC,CASSLGTGGAGANVLTF
TRBV2,.,.,TRBJ2-5,TGTGCCAGCAGTGAAGATAGGGGGCAAGAGACCCAGTACTTC,CASSEDRGQETQYF
TRBV19,TRBD2,.,TRBJ2-5,TGTGCCAGTAGTGGGGGAGCGGGGGGCCCCGGGAAGACCCAGTACTTC,CASSGGAGGPGKTQYF
TRBV6-4,TRBD2,.,TRBJ2-1,TGTGCCAGCAGTGAACTAGCGGGGGATTACAATGAGCAGTTCTTC,CASSELAGDYNEQFF
TRBV29-1,TRBD1,once,TRBJ1-5,TGCAGCGTTGGAGGCACAGGGGTTCAGCCCCAGCATTTT,CSVGGTGVQPQHF
TRBV30,TRBD1,.,TRBJ2-2,TGTGCCTGGAGTCCTTACAGGGGGACTTACAGGGAAGGGACCGGGGAGCTGTTTTTT,CAWSPYRGTYREGTGELFF
TRBV30,TRBD1,.,TRBJ2-7,TGTGCCTGGAGCCCCGACAGGGGCGAGCAGTACTTC,CAWSPDRGEQYF
TRBV6-6,TRBD1,.,TRBJ1-2,TGTGCCAGCAGTCTTACCGGGACAGGGAAGGACTATGGCTACACCTTC,CASSLTGTGKDYGYTF
TRBV4-1,.,.,TRBJ1-2,TGCGCCAGCAGCCAGACCGGGGGAAGGGATGGCTACACCTTC,CASSQTGGRDGYTF
TRBV18,.,.,TRBJ1-1,TGTGCCAGCTCTCGCGCTGGGGGGGATGACACTGAAGCTTTCTTT,CASSRAGGDDTEAFF
TRBV2,.,few,TRBJ1-3,TGTGCCAGCACCGAATCGACAGCCGGAAACACCATATATTTT,CASTESTAGNTIYF
TRBV11-2,TRBD1,.,TRBJ1-4,TGTGCCAGCAGCCGGACAGGAACTAATGAAAAACTGTTTTTT,CASSRTGTNEKLFF
TRBV7-9,TRBD1,.,TRBJ1-3,TGTGCCAGCAGCCTCGGACAGGGACTATATTTT,CASSLGQGLYF
TRBV27,TRBD2,.,TRBJ2-1,TGTGCCAGCAGTTTAATTTCTAGCGGGGGAGCCAATGAGCAGTTCTTC,CASSLISSGGANEQFF
TRBV15,TRBD2,.,TRBJ2-3,TGTGCCACCAGCATCTCGGTCCTAGCGGGGGGGCGCGGAGATACGCAGTATTTT,CATSISVLAGGRGDTQYF
TRBV11-2,.,.,TRBJ1-2,TGTGCCAGCAGCTTCTTTGGTGCAGGTGAAGGCTACACCTTC,CASSFFGAGEGYTF
TRBV29-1,.,.,TRBJ2-5,TGCAGCGTTGAGGGGGTGCTTCGTGGGGGGGCCATTGGGACCCAGTACTTC,CSVEGVLRGGAIGTQYF
TRBV28,.,.,TRBJ1-5,TGTGCCAGCCTGGGCCGACGTAGGAATCAGCCCCAGCATTTT,CASLGRRRNQPQHF
TRBV28,TRBD1,.,TRBJ1-1,TGTGCCAGCAGTTTCCGTGCCGCCTGGACAGGCTTTGAAGCTTTCTTT,CASSFRAAWTGFEAFF
TRBV14,TRBD1,.,TRBJ1-2,TGTGCCAGCAGCCATCCGGGACAGGGGATTCCTAACTATGGCTACACCTTC,CASSHPGQGIPNYGYTF
TRBV27,.,.,TRBJ2-2,TGTGCCAGCGCAGGCAGCGGCACCGGGGAGCTGTTTTTT,CASAGSGTGELFF
TRBV28,TRBD1,.,TRBJ1-6,TGTGCCAGCAGTTTTTCGGACAGGGGGTCTCCCCTCCACTTT,CASSFSDRGSPLHF
TRBV27,.,few,TRBJ1-4,TGTGCCAGCAGTTTATTCGGCAGGGTGGTTGAAAAACTGTTTTTT,CASSLFGRVVEKLFF
TRBV19,TRBD1,few,TRBJ2-2,TGTGCCAGTAGGGACAGGACTAACACCGGGGAGCTGTTTTTT,CASRDRTNTGELFF
TRBV18,.,.,TRBJ2-4,TGTGCCAGCTCACCATCGTCCGGGACACACATTCAGTACTTC,CASSPSSGTHIQYF
TRBV6-5,.,few,TRBJ1-1,TGTGCCAGCAGTTACTCGGTGGGCGTCCAGGTGATATTT,CASSYSVGVQVIF
TRBV9,TRBD2,.,TRBJ2-2,TGTGCCAGCCGGGAGGCTAGCGACACCGGGGAGCTGTTTTTT,CASREASDTGELFF
TRBV2,TRBD1,.,TRBJ2-3,TGTGCCAGCGACAGGGGGCAGGGTACGCAGTATTTT,CASDRGQGTQYF
TRBV10-3,.,.,TRBJ2-7,TGTGCCATCAGTCCCCACAGGGCTCACGGAGACGAGCAGTACTTC,CAISPHRAHGDEQYF